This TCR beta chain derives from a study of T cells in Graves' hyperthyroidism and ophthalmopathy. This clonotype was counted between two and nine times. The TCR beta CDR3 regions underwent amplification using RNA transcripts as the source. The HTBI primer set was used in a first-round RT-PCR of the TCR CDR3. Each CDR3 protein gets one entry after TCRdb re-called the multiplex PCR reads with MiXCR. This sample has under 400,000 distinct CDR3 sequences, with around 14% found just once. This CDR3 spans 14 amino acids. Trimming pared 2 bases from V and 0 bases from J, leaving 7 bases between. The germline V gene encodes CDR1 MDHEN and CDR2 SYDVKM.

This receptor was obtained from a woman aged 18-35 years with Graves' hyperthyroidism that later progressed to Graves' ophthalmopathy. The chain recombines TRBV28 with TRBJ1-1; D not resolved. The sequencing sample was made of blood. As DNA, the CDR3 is TGTGCCAGCAGTTTAAGGCAGCTGAACACTGAAGCTTTCTTT. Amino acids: CASSLRQLNTEAFF.